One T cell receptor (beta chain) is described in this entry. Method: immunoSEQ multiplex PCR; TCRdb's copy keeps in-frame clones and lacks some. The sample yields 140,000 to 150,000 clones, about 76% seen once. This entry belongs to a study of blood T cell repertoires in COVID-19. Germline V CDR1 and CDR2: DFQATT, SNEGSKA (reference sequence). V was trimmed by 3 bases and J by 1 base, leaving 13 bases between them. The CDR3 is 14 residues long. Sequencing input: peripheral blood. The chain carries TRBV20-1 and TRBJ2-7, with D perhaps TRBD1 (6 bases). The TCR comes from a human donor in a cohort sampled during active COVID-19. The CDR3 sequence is CSASQGPISYEQYF. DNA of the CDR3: TGCAGTGCTAGTCAGGGGCCGATTTCCTACGAGCAGTACTTC.